This T cell receptor beta chain was identified in a study of cytomegalovirus exposure and HLA in healthy donors. Study-wide points: In a later analysis, the majority of CMV-associated beta chains seemingly showed HLA restriction. Earlier results showed most TCR beta V segments being productive about 87% or about 30% of the time. Indistinguishable V segments such as TRBV6-2 and TRBV6-3 were excluded. TCR beta sequences reportedly predicted the HLA-A and HLA-B alleles of most subjects accurately.

60 Vbeta and 13 Jbeta primers were used in PCR. Assay used: immunoSEQ multiplex PCR; TCRdb lists only in-frame clones, some missing. This sample has some 150,000 clones, with about 82% found just once. Details on this clone: Its cognate antigen is unknown.

Trimming shortened V by 2 bases and J by 10 bases, and 12 bases separated the two germline ends. CDR3 length: 14 residues. Germline values: CDR1 MDHEN, CDR2 SYDVKM. The sequence derives from a woman between 25 and 40 years old in good health and CMV-seropositive. The chain joins TRBV28 to TRBJ1-6, with D unresolved. Sequencing was done on a sample of PBMCs. This CDR3 is CASSLSRRGSPLHF. The CDR3 DNA sequence: TGTGCCAGCAGTTTAAGCAGGCGGGGATCACCCCTCCACTTT.